The clone carrying this T cell receptor beta chain was seen more than once but under ten times. Its antigen is not known. The entry originates in a study of T cell responses to AZD1222 COVID-19 vaccine. General study findings and limits: After two AZD1222 doses, spike-specific TCR breadth and depth rose versus day 0. Most donors were white British and more were female, and clonal diversity was possibly underestimated. All repertoire sampling was performed exclusively after the peak T cell response.

The protocol was immunoSEQ multiplex PCR, while the TCRdb copy is restricted to in-frame clones and leaves out a portion. The sample records about 220,000 clones, about 92% being singletons. The CDR3 extends over 14 amino acids. V dropped 5 bases and J dropped 5 bases, with 13 bases sitting between them. The germline CDR1 and CDR2 sequences are SGHAT and FQDESV (reference sequence). The origin of this receptor is an adult in good health. This chain connects TRBV11-1 to TRBJ2-1, with D perhaps TRBD1 (5 bases). The sequenced sample was peripheral blood, obtained on day 0 of MenACWY control vaccination. The CDR3 DNA reads as TGTGCCAGCAGCCGACAGTCTGGCCACAATGAGCAGTTCTTC. This sequence encodes CASSRQSGHNEQFF.